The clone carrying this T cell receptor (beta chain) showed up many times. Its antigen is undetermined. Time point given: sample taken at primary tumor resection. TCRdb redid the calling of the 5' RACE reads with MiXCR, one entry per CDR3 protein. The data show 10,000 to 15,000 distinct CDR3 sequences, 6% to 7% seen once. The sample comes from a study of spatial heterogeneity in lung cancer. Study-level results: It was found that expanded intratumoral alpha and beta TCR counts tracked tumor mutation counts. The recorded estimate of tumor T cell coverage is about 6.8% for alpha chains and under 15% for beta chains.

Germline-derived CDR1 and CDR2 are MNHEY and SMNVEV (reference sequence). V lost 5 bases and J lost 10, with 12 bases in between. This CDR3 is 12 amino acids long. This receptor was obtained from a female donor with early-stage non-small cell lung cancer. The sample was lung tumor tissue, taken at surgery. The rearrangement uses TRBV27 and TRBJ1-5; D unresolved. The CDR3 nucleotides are TGTGCCAGCAGTCGACCGAGTCTCCCCCAGCATTTT. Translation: CASSRPSLPQHF.